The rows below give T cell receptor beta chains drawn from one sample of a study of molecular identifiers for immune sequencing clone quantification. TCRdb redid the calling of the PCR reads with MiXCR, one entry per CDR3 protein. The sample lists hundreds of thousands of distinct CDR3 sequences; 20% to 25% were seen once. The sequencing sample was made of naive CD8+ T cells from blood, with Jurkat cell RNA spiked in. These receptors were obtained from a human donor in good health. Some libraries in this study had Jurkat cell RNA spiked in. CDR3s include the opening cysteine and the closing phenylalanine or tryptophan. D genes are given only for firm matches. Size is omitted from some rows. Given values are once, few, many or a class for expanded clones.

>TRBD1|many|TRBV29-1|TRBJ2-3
CSAWTGFTDTQYF
TGCAGCGCCTGGACAGGTTTCACAGATACGCAGTATTTT
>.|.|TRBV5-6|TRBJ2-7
CASSLIIAPYEQYF
TGTGCCAGCAGCTTGATAATAGCCCCCTACGAGCAGTACTTC
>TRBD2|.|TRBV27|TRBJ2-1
CASRKPAGGNNEQFF
TGTGCCAGCAGAAAACCAGCGGGGGGTAACAATGAGCAGTTCTTC
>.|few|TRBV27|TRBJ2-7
CASLRMGEQYF
TGTGCCAGCCTTAGGATGGGCGAGCAGTACTTC
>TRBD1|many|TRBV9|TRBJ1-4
CASSGQGEEKLFF
TGTGCCAGCAGCGGACAGGGCGAGGAAAAACTGTTTTTT
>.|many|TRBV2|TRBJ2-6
CASRGSYSGANVLTF
TGTGCCAGCAGAGGCTCATACTCTGGGGCCAACGTCCTGACTTTC
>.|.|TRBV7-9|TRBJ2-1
CASSLSGGVNEQFF
TGTGCCAGCAGCTTAAGTGGCGGGGTTAATGAGCAGTTCTTC
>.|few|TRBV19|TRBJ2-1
CASSVVSSNGQFF
TGTGCCAGTAGTGTCGTCAGCTCCAATGGGCAGTTCTTC
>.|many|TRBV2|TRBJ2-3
CASNGRAGVTDTQYF
TGTGCCAGCAACGGGCGAGCAGGGGTAACAGATACGCAGTATTTT
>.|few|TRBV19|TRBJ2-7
CASSIGQGEAYEQYF
TGTGCCAGTAGTATTGGTCAGGGGGAGGCCTACGAGCAGTACTTC
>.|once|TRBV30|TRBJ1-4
CAWSVLLAGDEKLFF
TGTGCCTGGAGTGTTCTCCTGGCAGGGGATGAAAAACTGTTTTTT
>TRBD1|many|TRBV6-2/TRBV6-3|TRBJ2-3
CASNVTGQGWDTQYF
TGTGCCAGCAACGTTACGGGACAGGGTTGGGATACGCAGTATTTT
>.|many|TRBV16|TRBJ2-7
CASSQSIDRREQYF
TGTGCCAGCAGCCAATCGATAGACAGAAGGGAGCAGTACTTC